This TCR beta chain was recorded in a study of cytomegalovirus exposure and HLA in healthy donors (dated by TCRdb to 2015 to 2018). About the study as a whole: An earlier analysis of 587 of the donors reported 250 to 300 Gb of sequence data and approximately 110 million unique TCR beta sequences from roughly 200 million T cells. The study profiled the T cell repertoires of hundreds of subjects by immunosequencing and related them to cytomegalovirus serostatus. Five DR-DQ haplotypes were treated as single units for association and clustering because of strong linkage in the cohort. A later analysis re-analyzed previously published TCR beta repertoires from roughly 630 donors and added high-resolution HLA genotyping to study TCR occurrence patterns. Genome-wide SNP genotypes for about 60% of the 666 donors were used in a later genetic analysis, which treated that subset as a discovery cohort. The study combined high-throughput TCR immunosequencing, statistical association of individual TCRs with disease status, and machine learning to predict cytomegalovirus infection status. Donor age, sex, ethnicity and CMV serostatus were compiled alongside the repertoire data. An early release covering approximately 600 HLA-typed donors comprised 250 to 350 gigabases of sequencing data and some 79 million unique TCR sequences. An earlier analysis of fewer than 750 of the donors used high-throughput TCR beta sequencing to judge whether each TCR beta V gene segment behaved as functional or pseudogenic. Every discovery cohort repertoire had been produced on one sequencing platform. A separate validation cohort of about 110 different subjects was used in addition to the roughly 670-subject first cohort. Among 300 to 500 genotyped donors of the cohort, an average of around 250,000 unique TCR beta nucleotide sequences was sequenced per donor, of which 15% to 20% were non-productive. In the later analysis, no new phenotypic data were used to find candidate immune exposures; instead, reliance was placed on TCR beta sequences and their occurrence across donors. The genetic ancestry cluster associated with self-reported Caucasian donors included 81% of the 300 to 450 genotyped donors. The study aimed to test whether cataloging public T cell receptors could reveal signatures of past pathogen exposure. Both class I and class II loci were covered by HLA typing, at four-digit resolution. Typing coverage differed by locus: A, B, C, DRB1 and DQB1 were typed in roughly 629-640 donors, DQA1 in roughly 500, DPA1 in around 580, and DPB1 in just under 480.

Here is what the overall study found, with its caveats: Correlated functional status among segregating V segments might reflect linkage disequilibrium, but an unknown experimental factor could not be ruled out. Because counts were too low, approximately 18 rarely observed V segments, including chromosome 9 orphons, were excluded from the earlier analysis of under 650 of the donors. Presence/absence analyses assumed roughly uniform sequencing depth across donors, an assumption that may not hold. When HLA alleles, especially DR and DQ, strongly co-occurred, TCR associations were difficult to assign to individual alleles. Most TCR sequences were seen in very few donors, while some public TCRs were found in many individuals. A later analysis associated around 16,000 TCR beta sequences with specific HLA alleles at a false discovery rate of 0.05. For the cohort, immune exposure information was limited to CMV serostatus. In the study, around 150 TCR beta chains were listed as associated with cytomegalovirus. The sequencing pipeline was judged likely to have produced a cluster of highly shared sequence variants as a technical artifact. A further reported finding was that TCR beta sequences accurately predicted the HLA-A and HLA-B alleles for most subjects in the first cohort. In a later genetic analysis, a missense DCLRE1C variant was associated with V-gene and J-gene trimming of TCR beta chains, and the association was replicated in an independent cohort. Only TCR beta chains were sequenced in this cohort, and the absence of alpha or paired-chain data limited detectable features. According to the authors, the approach could potentially be generalized to other disease states and immunological phenotypes. A later genetic analysis reported fewer N-insertions in productive TCRs among donors in an Asian-associated ancestry cluster than the 666-donor mean. In a later analysis, several top co-occurrence clusters were reported to appear linked to parvovirus B19, influenza, CMV and Epstein-Barr virus. In an earlier analysis of about 600 of the donors, most TCR beta V segments appeared in productive rearrangements about 90% or about 30% of the time, broadly matching IMGT annotations. Cytomegalovirus status was reported to be diagnosed by the classifier with high specificity and sensitivity in both the original and validation cohorts. A later analysis found that most CMV-associated TCR beta chains appeared HLA-restricted, with HLA associations seemingly driven largely by CMV exposure. The 87-base-pair reads could not distinguish some IMGT-functional V segments, including TRBV6-2 and TRBV6-3, so those segments were excluded. A later analysis found that HLA-associated TCR beta chains were more clonally expanded and had lower generation probabilities than equally common non-associated chains. A few of the identified cytomegalovirus-associated TCR beta chains were confirmed in vitro to be specific for cytomegalovirus antigens. HLA typing was unavailable for some donors at each locus, so association tests used only the typed subset. According to a later analysis, TCR association rates differed among HLA loci, with DRB1 alleles showing the most associated TCRs and HLA-C alleles showing the fewest.

The library was generated by the immunoSEQ multiplex PCR assay. The multiplex PCR relied on a mix of 60 forward primers for TCR Vbeta segments and 13 reverse primers for TCR Jbeta segments. Amplification of the CDR3 region of rearranged TCR beta genes was performed with a multiplex PCR assay on genomic DNA. The amplified TCR beta libraries were sequenced on the Illumina HiSeq System as 87-base-pair reads. Processing in the source paper ran as follows. In a later analysis, roughly 80 million unique TCR beta chains were counted across the roughly 610 repertoires, and roughly 11 million of these chains were shared by at least two donors. Raw reads were error-corrected and collapsed into unique sequences with a nearest-neighbor algorithm that merged closely related sequences to remove PCR and sequencing errors. CDR3 sequences were aligned to IMGT reference sequences to assign V, D and J gene segments. For a sequence to be retained, a match of at least six nucleotides to both a V gene segment and a J gene segment was required. Rearrangements were classified as productive when the CDR3 lacked stop codons and remained in frame with V and J, and all other rearrangements were classified as non-productive. CDR3 was defined by IMGT convention, running from the second conserved V-encoded cysteine to the conserved J-encoded phenylalanine. The earlier analysis of fewer than 700 of the donors excluded sequences that lacked an unambiguous match to a single V gene segment. In an earlier analysis of some 590 of the donors, V segments were called functional above 56.7% productive rearrangements and were called segregating when the between-donor standard deviation exceeded 5%. To diagnose cytomegalovirus status from the catalog of TCR beta chain sequences, a statistical classification framework was built. V and J gene assignment, in a later analysis, came from comparing TCR nucleotide sequences with IMGT/GENE-DB human TR gene sequences. A later analysis assigned CDR3 sequences and most-parsimonious VDJ recombination scenarios with the TCRdist pipeline. In a later analysis, each TCR beta chain was defined by its CDR3 amino acid sequence together with its V-gene family, and reads without a unique V-gene family were excluded. In a later analysis, approximately 640 highly shared, low-generation-probability nucleotide sequences were removed to address suspected cross-contamination and a sequencing artifact. A later analysis calculated a clonal expansion index for each public chain from normalized within-repertoire ranks of inferred template counts. A later analysis computed generation probabilities with a VDJ recombination model fitted to out-of-frame rearrangements, and checked the results against IGoR. In a later analysis, TCR-TCR, TCR-HLA and TCR-CMV co-occurrence was scored with hypergeometric tests, and a repertoire-size bias correction was applied to TCR pairs. A later analysis estimated false discovery rates by permuting HLA or CMV assignments 20 times. In a later analysis, co-occurring TCRs were grouped using DBSCAN, with TCRdist sequence similarity added in when clustering inside HLA-allele-positive subsets. Co-occurrence clustering excluded repertoires with fewer than 30,000 or more than 120,000 public chains, plus five with anomalous nucleotide sharing. Drawn from immuneACCESS, this table holds only the in-frame rearrangements with V and J called that TCRdb kept. Clones are partly lost; checked studies trace under half to an unresolved V gene and leave the rest unexplained. V and J calls and clone size come straight from that table; D and trimming were deduced from the DNA. Within this sample are over 100,000 clones, with under 90% of them counted one time only. More than 2% of the sample belongs to the ten largest clones.

As to this clone: The antigen it recognizes is unknown. Base qualities are missing; no much larger clone stands one base away.

The cohort comprised 550 to 700 healthy bone marrow donors. At the time of sampling, all cohort members were nominally healthy, though unrecorded immune exposures were likely present. The donor was CMV seronegative and was included in the group of 352 seronegative cohort members. A peripheral blood sample was collected from each donor, and TCR beta sequencing was performed on peripheral blood mononuclear cells. Genomic DNA was extracted from the blood cell samples with the Qiagen DNeasy Blood Extraction Kit. From the germline V gene (reference sequence), CDR1 is SGHKS and CDR2 is YYEKEE. V and J are trimmed by 4 bases and 2 bases, and the gene matches miss 4 bases of the junction. From the cysteine up to the phenylalanine, the CDR3 has a length of 15 residues. Solely the CDR3 DNA is kept, with 45 bases framed from the first base.

This TCR was sampled from a woman younger than 45 in good health and CMV-seronegative. The source material was PBMCs. The chain was built from TRBV5-5 and TRBJ2-3; 10 central bases correspond to TRBD2. The CDR3 reads CASSIGLADTDTQYF. The DNA sequence reads TGTGCCAGCAGCATCGGACTAGCGGACACAGATACGCAGTATTTT.